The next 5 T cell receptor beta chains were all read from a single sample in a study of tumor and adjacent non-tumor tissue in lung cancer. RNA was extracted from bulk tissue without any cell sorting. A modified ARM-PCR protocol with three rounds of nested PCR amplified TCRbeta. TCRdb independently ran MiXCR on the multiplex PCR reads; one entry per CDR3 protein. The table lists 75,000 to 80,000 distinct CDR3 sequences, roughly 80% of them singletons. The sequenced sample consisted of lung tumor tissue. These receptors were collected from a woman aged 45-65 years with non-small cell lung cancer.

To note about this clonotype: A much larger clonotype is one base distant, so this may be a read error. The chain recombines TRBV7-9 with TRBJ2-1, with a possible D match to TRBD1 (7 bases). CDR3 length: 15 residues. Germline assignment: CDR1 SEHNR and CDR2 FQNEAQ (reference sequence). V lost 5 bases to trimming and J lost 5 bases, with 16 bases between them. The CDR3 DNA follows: TGTGCCAGCAGCCCGCGCGGGACAGAGAACAATGAGCAGTTCTTC. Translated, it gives CASSPRGTENNEQFF.

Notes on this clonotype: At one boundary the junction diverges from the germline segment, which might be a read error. The CDR3, as DNA: TGTACCAGCAGCGACAGACGCCTTTCCTACGAGCAGTACTTC. Translation: CTSSDRRLSYEQYF. This chain connects TRBV28 to TRBJ2-7; TRBD1 is a possible D gene (5 bases). There are 14 residues in the CDR3. Germline CDR1 is MDHEN and CDR2 is SYDVKM.

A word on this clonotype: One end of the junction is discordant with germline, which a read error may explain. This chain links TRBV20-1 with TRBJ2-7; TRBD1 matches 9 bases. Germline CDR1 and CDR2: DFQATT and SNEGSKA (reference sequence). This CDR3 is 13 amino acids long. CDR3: CSADWDRDNEQYF. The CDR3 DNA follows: TGCAGTGCGGACTGGGACAGGGACAACGAGCAGTATTTC.

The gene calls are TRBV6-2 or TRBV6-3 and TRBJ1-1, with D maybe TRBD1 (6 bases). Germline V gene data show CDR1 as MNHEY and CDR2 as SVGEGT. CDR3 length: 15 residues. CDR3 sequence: CTGSGDRCEYTEAFF. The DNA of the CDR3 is TGTACCGGCAGTGGTGACAGGTGCGAGTACACTGAAGCTTTCTTT.

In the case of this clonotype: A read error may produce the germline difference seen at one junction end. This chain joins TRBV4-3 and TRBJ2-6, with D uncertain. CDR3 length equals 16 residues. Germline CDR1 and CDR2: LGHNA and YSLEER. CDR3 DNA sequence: TGCGCCAGCATCCAAGATGCAGTCTCTAGGGCCAACGTCCTGACTTTC. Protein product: CASIQDAVSRANVLTF.